The next 22 T cell receptor beta chains were all read from a single sample in a study of blood T cell repertoires in COVID-19. Only in-frame clones appear in the TCRdb table, and some are missing; sequencing was by immunoSEQ multiplex PCR. The data hold just under 60,000 clones, with 88% observed a single time. Sequenced input: peripheral blood. These receptors were obtained from a man between 60 and 75 years old with acute or convalescent COVID-19.

This clone showed up just a few times. The chain links TRBV7-6 to TRBJ2-2; 7 nucleotides match TRBD1. The CDR3 runs to 16 residues. V was pared by 5 bases and J by 1 base, with 7 bases of the junction left unmatched. The germline gives CDR1 SGHVS, CDR2 FNYEAQ. The CDR3 loop is CASSPEQGMNTGELFF. The DNA for the CDR3 is TGTGCCAGCAGCCCAGAACAGGGGATGAACACCGGGGAGCTGTTTTTT.

The chain combines TRBV19 with TRBJ2-2; 9 nucleotides match TRBD2. The CDR3 length is 14 residues. Germline V CDR1 and CDR2: LNHDA, SQIVND (reference sequence). With V trimmed by 7 bases and J by 4 bases, 4 bases remained unmatched. The CDR3 coding sequence is TGTGCCAGTAAGAGTAGCGGGAGCACCGGGGAGCTGTTTTTT. Its protein product is CASKSSGSTGELFF.

The sample holds a few counts of this clone. The CDR3 DNA follows: TGTGCCAGCAGCGTAGAAGGGACTAGCACAGATACGCAGTATTTT. Amino acids: CASSVEGTSTDTQYF. V is TRBV9 and J is TRBJ2-3; TRBD2 is a possible D gene (6 bases). CDR1 and CDR2 (germline): SGDLS, YYNGEE. The CDR3 is made up of 15 amino acids. The V gene lost 0 bases and the J gene lost 0 bases, with 8 bases spanning the gap.

V usage is TRBV28 and J usage is TRBJ2-1; D is possibly TRBD1 (7 bases). The length of the CDR3 is 14 residues. Trimming took 7 bases from V and 9 from J, leaving 19 bases between them. Germline loops: CDR1 MDHEN, CDR2 SYDVKM. This chain's CDR3 is CASTHLRQGGEQFF. In DNA, the CDR3 is TGTGCCAGCACCCACCTCAGACAGGGAGGTGAGCAGTTCTTC.

This chain links TRBV11-2 with TRBJ2-7, with 7 bases matching TRBD1. V trimming: 6 bases; J trimming: 2 bases; junction bases outside the gene matches: 10. The CDR3 has 15 amino acids. Germline CDR1 and CDR2: SGHAT and FQNNGV. The CDR3 nucleotides read TGTGCCAGCAGACAAGACAGGGCCTCCCCCTACGAGCAGTACTTC. It codes for CASRQDRASPYEQYF.

V usage is TRBV28 and J usage is TRBJ1-4; D possibly corresponds to TRBD1 (5 bases). CDR3 size: 15 residues. Deletions cut 1 base from V and 7 bases from J, with 13 bases between. Germline-derived CDR1 and CDR2 are MDHEN and SYDVKM. The CDR3 sequence is CASSLSLGGVEKLFF. The CDR3, as DNA: TGTGCCAGCAGTTTATCTTTGGGGGGAGTTGAAAAACTGTTTTTT. The full variable domain, in which reference TRBV28 and TRBJ1-4 provide the parts outside the CDR3, is DVKVTQSSRYLVKRTGEKVFLECVQDMDHENMFWYRQDPGLGLRLIYFSYDVKMKEKGDIPEGYSVSREKKERFSLILESASTNQTSMYLCASSLSLGGVEKLFFGSGTQLSVL.

The CDR3 region is CASSLGQVLNTEAFF. Written as DNA, the CDR3 is TGTGCCAGCAGCTTAGGTCAGGTTCTGAACACTGAAGCTTTCTTT. The rearrangement links TRBV7-9 to TRBJ1-1; D is undetermined. The V end was cut by 1 base, the J end by 0 bases, with 9 bases between. From germline, CDR1 is SEHNR and CDR2 FQNEAQ (reference sequence). The CDR3 runs 15 residues.

The chain recombines TRBV7-9 with TRBJ1-1; D remains unclear. The germline V gene encodes CDR1 SEHNR and CDR2 FQNEAQ (reference sequence). Trimming cost V 0 bases and J 1 base, with 6 bases left between them. This CDR3 contains 14 residues. CDR3 nucleotide sequence: TGTGCCAGCAGCTTAGCGGGCTCGAACACTGAAGCTTTCTTT. Protein: CASSLAGSNTEAFF.

The rearrangement uses TRBV7-3 and TRBJ1-1; 9 bases align to TRBD1. The junction had 3 bases not matched to a gene; V was cut back by 6 bases and J by 1 base. The CDR3 is made up of 14 amino acids. The germline V gene has CDR1 SGHTA and CDR2 FQGTGA. CDR3 loop: CASSYRGQNTEAFF. CDR3 coding DNA: TGTGCCAGCAGTTACAGGGGGCAGAACACTGAAGCTTTCTTT.

V is TRBV3-1 (or the pseudogene TRBV3-2) and J is TRBJ2-7, with D tentatively TRBD2 (6 bases). The CDR3 contains 15 residues. Germline loops: CDR1 LGHDT, CDR2 YNNKEL (reference sequence). The V and J ends lost 3 bases and 4 bases respectively, with 16 bases between them. Here the CDR3 reads CASSQGAGKTYEQYF. Written as DNA, the CDR3 is TGTGCCAGCAGCCAGGGCGCGGGGAAGACGTACGAGCAGTACTTC.

V and J are TRBV3-1 (or the pseudogene TRBV3-2) and TRBJ2-7; no firm D call. Trimming cost V 1 base and J 6 bases, with 7 bases left between them. The CDR3 spans 12 residues. Per the germline V gene, CDR1 is LGHDT and CDR2 is YNNKEL (reference sequence). CDR3 in DNA: TGTGCCAGCAGCCAAGGTAATCTCGAGCAGTACTTC. This gives the protein CASSQGNLEQYF.

The CDR3 loop is CSVEDRRQGSYEQYF. The DNA of the CDR3 is TGCAGCGTTGAAGATCGGAGACAGGGATCATACGAGCAGTACTTC. The chain uses TRBV29-1 and TRBJ2-7; 7 nucleotides align to TRBD1. J gave up 4 bases and V 0 bases, and 9 bases lay outside the gene matches. The CDR3 covers 15 residues. The germline V gene has CDR1 SQVTM and CDR2 ANQGSEA.

The chain carries TRBV7-2 and TRBJ2-1, with D unclear. Germline CDR1 reads SGHTA; CDR2 reads FQGNSA. Between the trimmed V and J ends, which lost 6 bases and 3 bases, there was a span of 3 bases. The CDR3 is 11 amino acids. CDR3: CASSRYNEQFF. CDR3 bases: TGTGCCAGCAGTCGCTACAATGAGCAGTTCTTC.

The genes are TRBV24-1 and TRBJ2-1; 10 nucleotides agree with TRBD2. CDR1 is KGHDR, CDR2 SFDVKD, per germline. This CDR3 spans 16 amino acids. V dropped 5 bases and J dropped 0; count of bases not matched to a gene: 3. The CDR3 nucleotides read TGTGCCACCAGTGGGGCTAGCGGGAGCTCCTACAATGAGCAGTTCTTC. Translating gives CATSGASGSSYNEQFF.

The V gene is TRBV5-4, the J gene TRBJ2-1; TRBD2 agrees at 15 bases. The J segment lost 8 bases and the V segment lost 4 bases, leaving 7 bases of the junction unmatched. This CDR3 has 16 residues. Germline CDR1 is SGHNT and CDR2 is YYREEE (reference sequence). The CDR3 DNA sequence: TGTGCCAGCAGCGACGGACTAGCGGGAGGGGAAGATGAGCAGTTCTTC. It translates to CASSDGLAGGEDEQFF.

V and J are TRBV3-1 (or the pseudogene TRBV3-2) and TRBJ1-1; unclear D gene. The CDR3 is made up of 13 amino acids. CDR1 is LGHDT and CDR2 is YNNKEL in the germline V gene (reference sequence). Trimming removed 2 bases from V and 1 base from J, with 5 bases in between. In DNA form, the CDR3 reads TGTGCCAGCAGCCAAACATGGAACACTGAAGCTTTCTTT. It codes for CASSQTWNTEAFF.

The chain joins TRBV24-1 to TRBJ2-7; no reliable D call. Germline V gene lookup returns CDR1 KGHDR and CDR2 SFDVKD. The ends were cut back, 4 bases at V and 8 bases at J, with 11 bases in the middle. The CDR3 runs 12 residues. CDR3: CATSDQTTKQYF. In DNA, the CDR3 is TGTGCCACCAGTGACCAAACTACGAAGCAGTACTTC.

This rearrangement joins TRBV7-9 to TRBJ2-7; TRBD1 agrees at 8 bases. There are 15 residues in the CDR3. The V segment lost 5 bases and the J segment 2 bases; nucleotides outside the gene matches: 8. Looked up from germline, CDR1 is SEHNR and CDR2 is FQNEAQ (reference sequence). CDR3 bases: TGTGCCAGCAGCCTTAGCGTGGGACAGGCCTACGAGCAGTACTTC. Its protein product is CASSLSVGQAYEQYF.

CDR3 region: CASTYAGTSGAGSQFF. DNA for the CDR3: TGCGCCAGCACGTATGCCGGGACTAGCGGAGCAGGATCCCAGTTCTTC. The V call is TRBV5-1, the J call TRBJ2-1; 11 bases fit TRBD2. With 6 bases clipped from V and 13 bases from J, the junction kept 18 bases outside the gene matches. This CDR3 contains 16 residues. Germline V lookup: CDR1 SGHRS, CDR2 YFSETQ.

The chain employs TRBV5-1 and TRBJ2-3, with a weak D call TRBD2 (7 bases). Germline V gene lookup returns CDR1 SGHRS and CDR2 YFSETQ. Trimming took off 0 bases at V and 0 bases at J, with 14 bases between the two ends. This CDR3 has 17 residues. In DNA form, the CDR3 reads TGCGCCAGCAGCTTGGTAAGGGCGGGGGCCAGCACAGATACGCAGTATTTT. Protein: CASSLVRAGASTDTQYF.

The count of this clone is one. Compared with germline, one end of the junction differs, possibly owing to a read error. This chain joins TRBV19 and TRBJ1-1, with D tentatively TRBD1 (5 bases). The CDR3 covers 16 residues. Germline V lookup: CDR1 LNHDA, CDR2 SQIVND (reference sequence). CDR3 amino acids: CASSRGHAGKNAEAFF. The CDR3 bases are TGTGCCAGTAGTAGGGGCCACGCAGGGAAGAACGCTGAAGCTTTCTTT. The full variable domain, with the rest looked up from reference TRBV19 and TRBJ1-1, is DGGITQSPKYLFRKEGQNVTLSCEQNLNHDAMYWYRQDPGQGLRLIYYSQIVNDFQKGDIAEGYSVSREKKESFPLTVTSAQKNPTAFYLCASSRGHAGKNAEAFFGQGTRLTVV.

The genes are TRBV7-2 and TRBJ2-5; TRBD2 might be the D (6 bases). Trimming took off 3 bases at V and 5 bases at J, with 10 bases between the two ends. Germline values: CDR1 SGHTA, CDR2 FQGNSA. The CDR3 covers 13 residues. This chain's CDR3 is CASSLGGFETQYF. For the CDR3, the DNA is TGTGCCAGCAGCTTGGGGGGTTTCGAGACCCAGTACTTC.